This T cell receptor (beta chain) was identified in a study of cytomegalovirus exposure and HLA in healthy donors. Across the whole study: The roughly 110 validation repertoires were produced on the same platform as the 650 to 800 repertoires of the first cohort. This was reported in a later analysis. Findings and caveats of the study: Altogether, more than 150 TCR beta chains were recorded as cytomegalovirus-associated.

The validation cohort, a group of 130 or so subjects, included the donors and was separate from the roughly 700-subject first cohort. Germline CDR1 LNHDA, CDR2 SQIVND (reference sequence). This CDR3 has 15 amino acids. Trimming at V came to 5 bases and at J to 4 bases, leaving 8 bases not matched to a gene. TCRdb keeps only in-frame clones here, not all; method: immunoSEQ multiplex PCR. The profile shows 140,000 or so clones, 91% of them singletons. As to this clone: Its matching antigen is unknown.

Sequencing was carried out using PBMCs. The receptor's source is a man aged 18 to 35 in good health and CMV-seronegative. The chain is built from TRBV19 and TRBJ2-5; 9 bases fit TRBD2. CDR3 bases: TGTGCCAGTAGTCCTAGCGGGGCGCCCGGAGAGACCCAGTACTTC. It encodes CASSPSGAPGETQYF.